What follows describes a single T cell receptor beta chain. The antigen it recognizes is unknown. Base-call qualities are not available, and no considerably larger clone is one nucleotide away. A total of some 30 patients with locally advanced or metastatic urothelial carcinoma, treated at Memorial Sloan Kettering on a trial protocol, made up the cohort. Peripheral blood mononuclear cells were collected pretreatment and during treatment, with between 1 and 8 total time points per patient. The Qiagen DNeasy Blood extraction kit was used to purify genomic DNA from total PBMCs and tumor samples. PBMCs were collected pretreatment and during treatment, and were isolated and stored as previously described. Via the germline V gene, CDR1 is SGHRS and CDR2 YFSETQ. Its CDR3 holds 12 amino acids, cysteine through phenylalanine. Of the read, only the CDR3 DNA is kept; its 36 bases are in frame from base 1. The trim is 7 bases for V and 5 bases for J, with a gap of 10 bases between the germline ends.

This sample is part of a study of PD-L1 blockade in urothelial cancer listed by TCRdb under 2017. Regarding the research as a whole: Therapy was started at some point between 2012 and 2014 for all patients, and atezolizumab 1,200 mg was administered intravenously every 3 weeks. The study, an exploratory multi-omic analysis, examined somatic, immune and clinical correlates of response to PD-L1 blockade with atezolizumab in urothelial cancer. Blood samples gave a median of around 140,000 T cells and tens of thousands of unique TCRs, with a median clonality of approximately 0.08. About 90% of the 29 patients were males with bladder-origin urothelial cancer, and about 60% of the roughly 29 reported a prior smoking history. Pretreatment tumor samples and matched peripheral blood, collected serially before and after atezolizumab treatment, underwent TCR sequencing. Patients had an ECOG performance status of 0 or 1 and had received between 0 and 3 prior chemotherapy regimens. Whole exome sequencing and RNA sequencing of pretreatment tumors were performed alongside TCR sequencing in the same patients. Roughly 10 patients reached durable clinical benefit, while some 20 patients did not. Durable clinical benefit meant progression-free survival longer than 6 months, and TCR features were also tested against progression-free and overall survival. Pretreatment blood TCR-seq was available for about 30 patients, at least one posttreatment blood collection was obtained for about 24 patients, and tumor TCR-seq was available for about 24 patients. Blood samples were analyzed at 3 weeks after treatment start (second dose) and at 6 weeks after treatment start.

Synthetic TCR analog templates were spiked into each PCR to estimate absolute template abundance from read counts. The immunoSEQ assay used bias-controlled V and J gene primers to amplify TCRbeta CDR3 regions from genomic DNA. Sequencing of rearranged TCRbeta segments was performed at approximately 20X coverage. As for the original processing: Sequencing errors were corrected by clustering, and CDR3s were annotated against IMGT so that V, D and J genes could be assigned. Downstream analyses used only productive TCRbeta rearrangements and left out out-of-frame or stop-codon sequences. To compute clonality, Shannon entropy was normalized by the log of the number of unique productive sequences and then subtracted from one. Clones differing between time points or between blood and tumor were identified by Fisher's exact test with Benjamini-Hochberg correction at adjusted p below 0.01. TCRdb holds this immuneACCESS table with in-frame rearrangements only. Some clones are missing; in checked studies, unresolved V genes explain under half, and the rest has no known cause. The DNA was the basis for D and trimming; V, J and clone size are from that table. This sample holds tens of thousands of clones; roughly 84% were observed only once. Jointly, the top ten make up about 4.7% of the sample.

The study at large found these results: Among patients with durable benefit, tumor-associated TCR clones showed greater expansion in peripheral blood 3 weeks after treatment started (n of about 20, p = 0.022). Because of the small sample size (n ≈ 29) and the many exploratory analyses performed, the results are intended to be regarded as hypothesis-generating. Improved progression-free and overall survival was found to be associated with pretreatment peripheral blood TCR clonality below the median.

The source is a man between 65 and 85 years old with urothelial cancer. Material: PBMCs, obtained around atezolizumab (anti-PD-L1) treatment. In this chain, TRBV5-1 is recombined with TRBJ2-1; the D region possibly corresponds to TRBD2 (6 bases align). The DNA reads as follows: TGCGCCAGCCCGGAGCGGGACAATGAGCAGTTCTTC. Its amino acids are CASPERDNEQFF.